The next 30 T cell receptor beta chains were all read from a single sample in a study of Ad26.COV2.S vaccination and SARS-CoV-2 variants. Repertoires were generated with immunoSEQ multiplex PCR, while TCRdb's copy carries only in-frame clones and drops some. The sample carries about 400,000 clones, roughly four fifths recorded once. The treatment: some 20 received Ad26.COV2.S at low or high dose, single or two shots; about 5 received placebo; per-sample allocation not given. The samples were gathered on day 63 after the first injection of vaccine or placebo. Material: peripheral blood, obtained in a trial of Ad26.COV2.S vaccine versus placebo. The source is a person between 18 and 59 years old who received the Ad26.COV2.S COVID-19 vaccine or a placebo.

The chain uses TRBV3-1 (or the pseudogene TRBV3-2) and TRBJ2-2; D remains ambiguous. The CDR3 spans 14 residues. V lost 1 base to trimming and J lost 8 bases, with 11 bases between them. Germline loops: CDR1 LGHDT, CDR2 YNNKEL (reference sequence). CDR3 nucleotide sequence: TGTGCCAGCAGCCAAGCTCGCCCTTCAGGGGAGCTGTTTTTT. Residues: CASSQARPSGELFF.

The chain recombines TRBV7-8 with TRBJ1-2, with D possibly matching TRBD1 (5 bases). Germline lookup yields CDR1 SGHVS and CDR2 FQNEAQ. This CDR3 has 14 residues. Deletions cut 3 bases from V and 6 bases from J, with 14 bases between. The CDR3 loop is CASSFIDGGDGYTF. The CDR3 coding sequence is TGTGCCAGCAGCTTCATTGATGGGGGTGATGGCTACACCTTC.

The chain recombines TRBV5-1 with TRBJ1-6, with TRBD1 matching 7 bases. Germline-derived CDR1 and CDR2 are SGHRS and YFSETQ. Trimming took 4 bases from V and 9 from J; bases not matched to a gene: 10. The CDR3 sequence is 15 residues long. CDR3 in amino acids: CASSLVRDSPSPLHF. In nucleotides, the CDR3 is TGCGCCAGCAGCCTGGTAAGGGACAGTCCTTCACCCCTCCACTTT.

The rearrangement joins TRBV7-8 to TRBJ1-1; 7 nucleotides match TRBD1. J was trimmed by 5 bases and V by 4 bases; bases with no gene match: 4. This CDR3 is 13 amino acids long. CDR1 and CDR2 (germline): SGHVS, FQNEAQ. The CDR3 protein is CASSWDRGTEAFF. CDR3 in DNA: TGTGCCAGCAGCTGGGACAGAGGGACTGAAGCTTTCTTT. The complete variable domain, with remaining parts taken from reference TRBV7-8 and TRBJ1-1, reads GAGVSQSPRYKVAKRGQDVALRCDPISGHVSLFWYQQALGQGPEFLTYFQNEAQLDKSGLPSDRFFAERPEGSVSTLKIQRTQQEDSAVYLCASSWDRGTEAFFGQGTRLTVV.

The chain links TRBV7-9 to TRBJ2-5; perhaps TRBD1 as D (5 bases). The CDR3 runs 12 residues. V was cut by 5 bases and J by 3 bases, with 7 bases left in between. Germline CDR1 reads SEHNR; CDR2 reads FQNEAQ (reference sequence). CDR3 in DNA: TGTGCCAGCAGCCAGACAGAAGAGACCCAGTACTTC. This codes for CASSQTEETQYF.

This rearrangement joins TRBV3-1 (or the pseudogene TRBV3-2) to TRBJ2-3; unclear D gene. The CDR3 length is 14 residues. Germline CDR1 and CDR2: LGHDT and YNNKEL (reference sequence). V lost 2 bases, J lost 3 bases, and 9 bases lay in between. CDR3 nucleotides: TGTGCCAGCAGCCAAATGGCCCATACAGATACGCAGTATTTT. Its translation: CASSQMAHTDTQYF.

The J gene is TRBJ1-2, the V gene TRBV5-1; the D gene is possibly TRBD1 (5 bases). There are 14 residues in the CDR3. V lost 0 bases and J lost 8, with 14 bases in between. CDR1 SGHRS and CDR2 YFSETQ come from the germline V gene. Written as DNA, the CDR3 is TGCGCCAGCAGCTTGGAGGTCAGCTGGGGCGGCTACACCTTC. Translation: CASSLEVSWGGYTF. The variable domain in full, completed from reference TRBV5-1 and TRBJ1-2, reads KAGVTQTPRYLIKTRGQQVTLSCSPISGHRSVSWYQQTPGQGLQFLFEYFSETQRNKGNFPGRFSGRQFSNSRSEMNVSTLELGDSALYLCASSLEVSWGGYTFGSGTRLTVV.

This chain connects TRBV19 to TRBJ2-1, with D unresolved. The V and J ends lost 7 bases and 4 bases respectively, with 17 bases between them. From germline, CDR1 is LNHDA and CDR2 SQIVND (reference sequence). CDR3 length: 15 residues. The CDR3 sequence: CASKTGPASYNEQFF. For the CDR3, the DNA is TGTGCCAGTAAGACTGGACCAGCGTCGTACAATGAGCAGTTCTTC.

The rearrangement uses TRBV5-1 and TRBJ2-3; D gene ambiguous. Trimming removed 5 bases at V and 4 bases at J, with 8 bases between. The CDR3 is made up of 12 amino acids. CDR1 and CDR2 (germline): SGHRS, YFSETQ. The CDR3 spells CASRPGSDTQYF. In DNA, the CDR3 is TGCGCCAGCAGACCCGGGTCAGATACGCAGTATTTT.

The chain combines TRBV7-9 with TRBJ1-1; D remains ambiguous. Germline lookup yields CDR1 SEHNR and CDR2 FQNEAQ (reference sequence). V dropped 2 bases and J dropped 0 bases, with 19 bases sitting between them. The CDR3 runs to 18 residues. CDR3 in DNA: TGTGCCAGCAGCTTAATTACGGTCCAGGCACACATGAACACTGAAGCTTTCTTT. Amino acid sequence: CASSLITVQAHMNTEAFF.

The chain combines TRBV6-5 with TRBJ2-7, with 8 bases aligning to TRBD2. Germline V gives CDR1 MNHEY, CDR2 SVGAGI. This CDR3 is 14 amino acids long. J lost 3 bases, V lost 5 bases, and 6 bases had no gene match. The CDR3 here is CASSRGGAYYEQYF. CDR3 in DNA: TGTGCCAGCAGTCGGGGGGGGGCCTACTACGAGCAGTACTTC.

V is TRBV12-5 and J is TRBJ1-5; D perhaps matches TRBD1 (6 bases). The CDR3 runs 15 residues. CDR1 and CDR2 (germline): LGHNT, FRNRAP. The V gene lost 4 bases and the J gene lost 4 bases, with 14 bases spanning the gap. The CDR3 bases are TGTGCTAGTGGTTACGGACAGTCCTCAAATCAGCCCCAGCATTTT. It is translated as CASGYGQSSNQPQHF.

This clone has more than one count but fewer than ten. The V call is TRBV7-9, the J call TRBJ1-6, with TRBD1 identical over 7 bases. Trimming cost V 1 base and J 9 bases; bases outside gene matches: 6. This CDR3 contains 15 residues. Germline CDR1 SEHNR, CDR2 FQNEAQ (reference sequence). The CDR3 bases are TGTGCCAGCAGCTTAGAGGGGGCAGGGATTTCACCCCTCCACTTT. It is translated as CASSLEGAGISPLHF. The whole variable domain, remainder taken from reference TRBV7-9 and TRBJ1-6, is DTGVSQNPRHKITKRGQNVTFRCDPISEHNRLYWYRQTLGQGPEFLTYFQNEAQLEKSRLLSDRFSAERPKGSFSTLEIQRTEQGDSAMYLCASSLEGAGISPLHFGNGTRLTVT.

The chain recombines TRBV27 with TRBJ2-1, with TRBD1 matching over 7 bases. The trim removed 7 bases at V and 7 bases at J, leaving 1 base unmatched. CDR1 MNHEY and CDR2 SMNVEV come from the germline V gene (reference sequence). The CDR3 extends over 11 amino acids. This CDR3 is CASIRGNEQFF. The CDR3 coding sequence is TGTGCCAGCATCAGGGGGAATGAGCAGTTCTTC.

This chain uses TRBV5-5 with TRBJ2-7; TRBD1 matches 7 bases. There are 16 residues in the CDR3. V gave up 1 base and J gave up 0 bases; unmatched junction bases: 7. Germline lookup yields CDR1 SGHKS and CDR2 YYEKEE (reference sequence). This chain's CDR3 is CASSLRPDRPSYEQYF. The CDR3 nucleotides are TGTGCCAGCAGCTTGCGCCCGGACAGGCCCTCCTACGAGCAGTACTTC.

The chain uses TRBV5-4 and TRBJ2-1; TRBD2 matches 16 bases. J gave up 2 bases and V 4 bases, and 6 bases lay outside the gene matches. The CDR3 covers 18 residues. CDR1 is SGHNT, CDR2 YYREEE, per germline (reference sequence). CDR3 DNA: TGTGCCAGCAGCAAAGGGACTAGCGGGAGGGGGACCTACAATGAGCAGTTCTTC. This encodes CASSKGTSGRGTYNEQFF.

This chain's CDR3 is CASSPHRGVSHEQYF. CDR3 DNA: TGTGCCAGCAGCCCTCACAGGGGTGTGTCGCACGAGCAGTACTTC. This chain uses TRBV7-2 with TRBJ2-7, with TRBD1 matching over 7 bases. The germline CDR1 and CDR2 sequences are SGHTA and FQGNSA. The junction had 12 bases not matched to a gene; V was cut back by 5 bases and J by 5 bases. This CDR3 region has 15 residues.

The J gene is TRBJ2-7, the V gene TRBV20-1; D tentatively reads TRBD1 or TRBD2 (5 bases each). V was shortened by 3 bases and J by 2 bases, with 14 bases between the two germline ends. The CDR3 spans 14 residues. The germline V gene encodes CDR1 DFQATT and CDR2 SNEGSKA (reference sequence). This chain's CDR3 is CSASLGTGTYEQYF. The CDR3 region has the DNA TGCAGTGCTAGTCTCGGGACGGGTACCTACGAGCAGTACTTC.

The chain employs TRBV24-1 and TRBJ2-7; unclear D gene. This CDR3 is built from 14 residues. Between the trimmed V and J ends, which lost 2 bases and 2 bases, there was a span of 9 bases. Germline lookup yields CDR1 KGHDR and CDR2 SFDVKD. The CDR3 sequence: CATSDSGRPYEQYF. The CDR3 coding sequence is TGTGCCACCAGTGATTCCGGAAGGCCCTACGAGCAGTACTTC.

The J gene is TRBJ1-2, the V gene TRBV13; 10 bases map to TRBD1. V shed 0 bases, J shed 5 bases, and the junction held 6 bases outside the gene matches. Germline CDR1 reads PRHDT; CDR2 reads FYEKMQ (reference sequence). The CDR3 is 16 amino acids. The CDR3 region has the DNA TGTGCCAGCAGCTTAGGCCCCGGGACAGGGGAATATGGCTACACCTTC. Translating gives CASSLGPGTGEYGYTF.

The gene calls are TRBV6-6 and TRBJ2-7; D is ambiguous. CDR1 and CDR2 (germline): MNHNY, SVGAGI (reference sequence). This CDR3 is 14 amino acids long. V shed 4 bases and J shed 2 bases, with 12 bases lying between them. The CDR3 sequence is CASSSTDGAYEQYF. In DNA form, the CDR3 reads TGTGCCAGCAGTTCTACCGACGGAGCCTACGAGCAGTACTTC.

The chain recombines TRBV21-1 with TRBJ2-1; the table's D call, TRBD2, has no DNA check behind it. TRBV21-1 is deemed a pseudogene. The CDR3 contains 16 residues. The CDR3 spells CASSNRSVTGVNEQFF. As DNA, the CDR3 is TGTGCCAGCAGCAATCGAAGTGTAACGGGAGTTAATGAGCAGTTCTTC.

The chain joins TRBV11-2 to TRBJ2-1; D might be TRBD1 (6 bases). CDR1 SGHAT and CDR2 FQNNGV come from the germline V gene. CDR3 length equals 14 residues. V was trimmed by 3 bases and J by 6 bases, leaving 12 bases between them. Here the CDR3 DNA reads TGTGCCAGCAGCTTCGACAGGTCGGGCAATGAGCAGTTCTTC. Amino acids: CASSFDRSGNEQFF.

V usage is TRBV7-8 and J usage is TRBJ1-4; possibly TRBD1 for D (6 bases). The ends were cut back, 3 bases at V and 3 bases at J, with 11 bases in the middle. The germline V gene encodes CDR1 SGHVS and CDR2 FQNEAQ. The CDR3 contains 15 residues. DNA of the CDR3: TGTGCCAGCAGCTTCTTACAGGGAGCTAATGAAAAACTGTTTTTT. This translates into CASSFLQGANEKLFF.

This clone was counted ten times or more. Additional DNA sequences in this sample encode the identical CDR3. The chain carries TRBV6-4 and TRBJ1-1, with no clear D. In germline, CDR1 is MRHNA, CDR2 SNTAGT. This CDR3 is 14 amino acids long. Trimming removed 0 bases at V and 1 base at J, with 6 bases between. This CDR3 is CASSDSGGNTEAFF. CDR3 in DNA: TGTGCCAGCAGTGACTCGGGCGGGAACACTGAAGCTTTCTTT.

This rearrangement joins TRBV7-6 to TRBJ2-1; D is ambiguous. The CDR3 is made up of 14 amino acids. Trimming took off 4 bases at V and 0 bases at J, with 7 bases between the two ends. The germline V gene has CDR1 SGHVS and CDR2 FNYEAQ. The CDR3 loop is CASSSGSSYNEQFF. For the CDR3, the DNA is TGTGCCAGCAGCTCCGGAAGCTCCTACAATGAGCAGTTCTTC.

Turning to this clone: The sample holds other DNA sequences that translate to the same CDR3. The chain links TRBV12-3 or TRBV12-4 to TRBJ1-5, with D maybe TRBD1 (6 bases). V dropped 5 bases and J dropped 7 bases, with 12 bases sitting between them. The CDR3 is made up of 13 amino acids. CDR3: CASSRPGAQPQHF. The CDR3 DNA is TGTGCCAGCAGTCGCCCGGGGGCACAGCCCCAGCATTTT.

The chain links TRBV19 to TRBJ2-7; maybe TRBD1 (5 bases). The CDR3 sequence is 13 residues long. The V and J ends lost 6 bases and 6 bases respectively, with 15 bases between them. Per germline, CDR1 LNHDA and CDR2 SQIVND (reference sequence). Written as DNA, the CDR3 is TGTGCCAGTAGCCCGCTGCAGGGCGGCGAGCAGTACTTC. This encodes CASSPLQGGEQYF.

The chain has TRBV6-6 and TRBJ2-7, with 8 bases matching TRBD2. V dropped 7 bases and J dropped 4; count of bases not matched to a gene: 12. From germline, CDR1 is MNHNY and CDR2 SVGAGI (reference sequence). There are 15 residues in the CDR3. CDR3 loop: CASKYAGTRYYEQYF. In nucleotides, the CDR3 is TGTGCCAGCAAGTATGCCGGGACTAGGTATTACGAGCAGTACTTC.

The chain carries TRBV5-1 and TRBJ1-1; 7 bases align to TRBD1. CDR3 length equals 17 residues. Losses at the gene ends were 3 bases for V and 0 bases for J; bases not matched to a gene: 11. Germline CDR1 is SGHRS and CDR2 is YFSETQ. CDR3 DNA sequence: TGCGCCAGCAGCTCGGACAGGCCCCCAACAATGAACACTGAAGCTTTCTTT. Its protein product is CASSSDRPPTMNTEAFF.